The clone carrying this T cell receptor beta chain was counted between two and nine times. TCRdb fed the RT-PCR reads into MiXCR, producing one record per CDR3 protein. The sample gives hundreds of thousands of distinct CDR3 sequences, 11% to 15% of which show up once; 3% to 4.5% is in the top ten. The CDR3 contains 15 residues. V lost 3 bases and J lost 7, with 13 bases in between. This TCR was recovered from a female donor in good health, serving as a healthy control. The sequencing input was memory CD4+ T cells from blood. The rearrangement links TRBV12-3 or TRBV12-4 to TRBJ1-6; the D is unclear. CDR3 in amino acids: CASSFNRGQNSPLHF. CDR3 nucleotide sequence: TGTGCCAGCAGTTTTAATCGCGGCCAAAATTCACCCCTCCACTTT.